Reported below is one T cell receptor beta chain. Sequencing used immunoSEQ multiplex PCR; TCRdb keeps in-frame clones, though not all of them. The sample yields 200,000 or so clones, approximately 80% seen once. The source of the sample is a study of blood T cell repertoires in COVID-19. Overall study: The analysed material was cDNA or gDNA that came from T cells, B-cell-depleted T cells, or PBMCs.

Germline V gene sequence: CDR1 SGHVS, CDR2 FQNEAQ. The CDR3 runs 11 residues. V lost 5 bases and J 16 bases, leaving 12 bases between the germline ends. The chain uses TRBV7-8 and TRBJ1-6; no firm D call. Material for sequencing was peripheral blood. The TCR comes from a human donor with acute or convalescent COVID-19. The donor label of this sample is uncertain. This CDR3 reads CASSPGIQLHF. The CDR3 DNA follows: TGTGCCAGCAGCCCCGGGATTCAGCTCCACTTT.